The T cell receptor (beta chain) described here comes from a study of OX40 agonist ivuxolimab in advanced cancers. Turning to the study itself: As their treatment, patients were administered ivuxolimab, an agonistic anti-OX40 (CD134) antibody. Each patient was given ivuxolimab into a vein every 2 weeks, at 0.01 to 10 mg/kg. Study results and caveats: Blood T cells, both CD4+ and CD8+, expanded clonally by week 6 at 0.1 to 3.0 mg/kg.

Produced via immunoSEQ multiplex PCR; TCRdb's table is partial and in-frame only. The sample yields 86,000 or so clones, around nine tenths seen once. Note on this clone: Its antigen is not known.

Anyone with autoimmune disease history or systemic immunosuppression was excluded. The CDR3 consists of 12 residues. CDR1 and CDR2 (germline): LNHDA, SQIVND (reference sequence). With 5 bases removed from V and 0 bases from J, the gap between germline ends came to 4 bases. The clonotype originates from an adult with an advanced solid tumor such as melanoma, head and neck, liver or kidney cancer. The material sequenced was CD4+ or CD8+ T cells sorted from blood, taken in a trial of the OX40 agonist ivuxolimab. This sequence joins TRBV19 and TRBJ1-1; D is undetermined. DNA for the CDR3: TGTGCCAGTAGTGAGGTGAACACTGAAGCTTTCTTT. This codes for CASSEVNTEAFF.